The T cell receptor (beta chain) described here comes from a study of blood T cell repertoires in COVID-19. The overall study: Samples representing acute and convalescent COVID-19 were sourced from the United States, Italy and Spain. From T cells, B-cell-depleted T cells, or PBMCs came the material, which was cDNA or gDNA.

Authors' processing steps: Estimation of nucleated cell counts was performed using reference gene primer amplification. Generated by immunoSEQ multiplex PCR, the TCRdb table keeps only in-frame clones and is missing some. V, J and clone size are those of that table, while D and trimming were read from the DNA. This table holds tens of thousands of clones, 70% to 90% found once. Germline assignment: CDR1 SGHNT and CDR2 YENEEA. Losses at the gene ends were 5 bases for V and 6 bases for J; bases not matched to a gene: 11. This CDR3 has 16 residues. This TCR was sampled from a woman between 65 and 79 years old with acute or convalescent COVID-19. V and J are TRBV11-3 and TRBJ2-1; 9 bases agree with TRBD1. The sequencing input was peripheral blood. CDR3: CASSPEGRTGVNEQFF. In DNA form, the CDR3 reads TGTGCCAGCAGCCCAGAAGGACGGACAGGGGTCAATGAGCAGTTCTTC.